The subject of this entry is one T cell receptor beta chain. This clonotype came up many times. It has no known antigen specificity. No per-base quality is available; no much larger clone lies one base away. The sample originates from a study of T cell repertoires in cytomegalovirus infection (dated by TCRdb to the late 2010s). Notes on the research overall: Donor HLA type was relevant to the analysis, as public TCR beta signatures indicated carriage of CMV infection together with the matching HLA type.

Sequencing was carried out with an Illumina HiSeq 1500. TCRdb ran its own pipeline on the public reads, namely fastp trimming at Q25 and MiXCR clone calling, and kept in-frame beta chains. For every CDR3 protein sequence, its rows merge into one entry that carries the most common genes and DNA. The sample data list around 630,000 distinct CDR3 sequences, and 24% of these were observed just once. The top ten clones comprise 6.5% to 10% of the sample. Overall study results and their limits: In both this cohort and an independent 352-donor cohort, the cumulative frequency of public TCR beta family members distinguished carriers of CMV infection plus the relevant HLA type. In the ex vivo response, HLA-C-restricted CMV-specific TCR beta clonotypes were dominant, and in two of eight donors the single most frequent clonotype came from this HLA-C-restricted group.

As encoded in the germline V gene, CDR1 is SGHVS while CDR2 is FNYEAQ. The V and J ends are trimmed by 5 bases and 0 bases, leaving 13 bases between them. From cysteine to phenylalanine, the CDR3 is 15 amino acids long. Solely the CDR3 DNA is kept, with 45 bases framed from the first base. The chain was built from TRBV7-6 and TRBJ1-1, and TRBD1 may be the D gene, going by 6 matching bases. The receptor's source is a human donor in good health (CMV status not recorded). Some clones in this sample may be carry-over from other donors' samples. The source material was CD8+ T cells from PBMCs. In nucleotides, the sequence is TGTGCCAGCAGCATCAGCAGGGGAATGAACACTGAAGCTTTCTTT. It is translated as CASSISRGMNTEAFF.